This T cell receptor (beta chain) was captured in a study of cytomegalovirus exposure and HLA in healthy donors. Across the study: Later, an analysis reported that the 110 or so validation repertoires had used the same platform as the roughly 650 first-cohort repertoires.

On this clone itself: Its antigen is not known.

Germline values: CDR1 MNHEY, CDR2 SMNVEV (reference sequence). Trimming cost V 2 bases and J 6 bases, with 20 bases left between them. The CDR3 has 17 residues. Whole-study findings and limits: The study designated about 180 TCR beta chains cytomegalovirus-associated. In vitro testing confirmed three CMV-associated chains as specific for CMV antigens.

The table came from immunoSEQ multiplex PCR; TCRdb's copy has only in-frame clones and leaves some out. Among 200,000 to 300,000 clones listed, about 90% were seen once. The chain is built from TRBV27 and TRBJ2-1, with D maybe TRBD2 (5 bases). Sequenced: PBMCs. This TCR derives from a woman under 40 in good health and CMV-seropositive. CDR3: CASSLLSGNAIRNEQFF. The CDR3 DNA is TGTGCCAGCAGTTTACTGTCCGGGAACGCAATACGCAATGAGCAGTTCTTC.